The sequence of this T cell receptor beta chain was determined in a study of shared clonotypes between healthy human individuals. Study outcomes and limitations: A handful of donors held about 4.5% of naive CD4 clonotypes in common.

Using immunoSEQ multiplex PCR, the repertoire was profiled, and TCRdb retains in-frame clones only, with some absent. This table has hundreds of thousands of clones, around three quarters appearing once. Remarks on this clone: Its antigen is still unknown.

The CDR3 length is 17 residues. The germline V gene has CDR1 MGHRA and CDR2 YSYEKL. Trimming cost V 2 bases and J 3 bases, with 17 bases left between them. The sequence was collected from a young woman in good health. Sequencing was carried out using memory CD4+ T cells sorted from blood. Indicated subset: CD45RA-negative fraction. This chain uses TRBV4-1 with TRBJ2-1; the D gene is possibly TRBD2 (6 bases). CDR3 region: CASSQTAQGGHYNEQFF. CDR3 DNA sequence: TGCGCCAGCAGCCAAACCGCTCAAGGAGGGCACTACAATGAGCAGTTCTTC.